The entry below describes one T cell receptor beta chain. CDR1 SGHTA and CDR2 FQGNSA come from the germline V gene. V was clipped by 5 bases and J by 13 bases; unmatched bases: 23. There are 16 residues in the CDR3. The data originate from a study of blood T cell repertoires in COVID-19. Across the whole study: PBMCs, B-cell-depleted T cells, or T cells were the source of the cDNA or gDNA that made up the material.

Libraries were prepared by immunoSEQ multiplex PCR; TCRdb keeps only in-frame clonotypes and omits some of them. Of about 310,000 clones in the sample, about 91% were seen once. Sequenced material: PBMCs or T cells enriched from blood (not recorded which). The chain recombines TRBV7-2 with TRBJ2-7, with 7 bases aligning to TRBD1. The receptor's source is a woman aged 35 to 49 who had recovered from COVID-19. Here the CDR3 DNA reads TGTGCCAGCAGCCAAATTCTGGGGACAGCGGAAAATTTCGTATACTTC. It encodes CASSQILGTAENFVYF.